Sequencing of this TCR beta chain was carried out in a study of control samples from healthy donors and cancer patients. Looked up from germline, CDR1 is SNHLY and CDR2 is FYNNEI. V shed 3 bases and J 8 bases; nucleotides not matched to a gene: 7. The CDR3 is 15 amino acids. Libraries were prepared by immunoSEQ multiplex PCR; TCRdb keeps only in-frame clonotypes and omits some of them. The sample contains fewer than 200,000 clones, around 96% of which appear only once. The source is a woman in her twenties or thirties in good health. Sample: blood. V is TRBV2 and J is TRBJ1-4, with TRBD1 identical over 9 bases. The CDR3 reads CASSDTGTGYEKLFF. CDR3 sequence (DNA): TGTGCCAGCAGTGACACCGGGACAGGGTACGAAAAACTGTTTTTT.